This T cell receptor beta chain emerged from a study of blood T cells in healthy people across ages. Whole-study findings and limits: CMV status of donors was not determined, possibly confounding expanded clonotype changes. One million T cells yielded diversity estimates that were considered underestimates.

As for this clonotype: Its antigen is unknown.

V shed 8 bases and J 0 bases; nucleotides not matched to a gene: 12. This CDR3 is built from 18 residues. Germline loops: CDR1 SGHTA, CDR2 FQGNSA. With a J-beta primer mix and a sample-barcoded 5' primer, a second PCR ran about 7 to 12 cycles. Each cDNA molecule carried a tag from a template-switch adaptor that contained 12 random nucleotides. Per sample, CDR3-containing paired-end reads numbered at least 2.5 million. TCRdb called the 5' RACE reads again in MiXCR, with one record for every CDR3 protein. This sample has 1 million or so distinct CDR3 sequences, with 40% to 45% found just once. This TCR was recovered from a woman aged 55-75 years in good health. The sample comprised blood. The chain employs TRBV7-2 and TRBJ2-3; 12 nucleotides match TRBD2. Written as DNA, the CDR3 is TGTGCCAGCGGACGTCTGGGGCTAGCGGGAGGGAGCACAGATACGCAGTATTTT. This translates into CASGRLGLAGGSTDTQYF.